A selection of T cell receptor beta chains follows, all from one sample in a study of cytomegalovirus exposure and HLA in healthy donors. Sequencing used immunoSEQ multiplex PCR; TCRdb keeps in-frame clones, though not all of them. The data show approximately 120,000 clones, approximately 83% seen once. Sample: PBMCs. These receptors were taken from a middle-aged woman in good health and CMV-seropositive. The CDR3 runs from the conserved cysteine through the conserved F or W. D genes are given only for firm matches. Clone sizes are given selectively: once, few, many, or a class where the clone is expanded.

TRBV6-5,TRBD2,TRBJ2-7,.,TGTGCCACCGGGCTAGCGGGAGGGGTTCAATACGAGCAGTACTTC,CATGLAGGVQYEQYF
TRBV12-1,.,TRBJ2-4,.,TGTGCCAGCAGCTTTGTGGAGGGCGGGGGCACCGTGGGGGCCAAAAACATTCAGTACTTC,CASSFVEGGGTVGAKNIQYF
TRBV5-4,.,TRBJ1-2,.,TGTGCCAGCAGCAGGATCCTAGAACCCATCTATGGCTACACCTTC,CASSRILEPIYGYTF
TRBV7-9,TRBD1,TRBJ1-1,.,TGTGCCAGCAGCCTACGACAGGGGGAGAGGGTGAACACTGAAGCTTTCTTT,CASSLRQGERVNTEAFF
TRBV27,.,TRBJ1-2,.,TGTGCCAGCAGTCGAATCGGGTCTAGCTATGGCTACACCTTC,CASSRIGSSYGYTF
TRBV5-4,.,TRBJ1-1,.,TGTGCCAGCAGCTTGGACCAGGGTACCGCTTTCTTT,CASSLDQGTAFF
TRBV28,TRBD2,TRBJ2-4,few,TGTGCCAGCAGCCTCACTAGCGGAGGGGTCGAGACGAACATTCAGTACTTC,CASSLTSGGVETNIQYF
TRBV19,.,TRBJ1-1,.,TGTGCCAGTAGTATAAGCGCCGAGGCGACCGAAGCTTTCTTT,CASSISAEATEAFF
TRBV5-6,.,TRBJ2-7,.,TGTGCCAGCTACCTGCTTCAGGGCTCCTACGAGCAGTACTTC,CASYLLQGSYEQYF
TRBV2,.,TRBJ2-3,.,TGTGCCAGCAGTGAAGGTGCACTTACAGATACGCAGTATTTT,CASSEGALTDTQYF
TRBV5-1,.,TRBJ1-5,.,TGCGCCAGCAGCTCATATACAGATCAGCCCCAGCATTTT,CASSSYTDQPQHF
TRBV10-3,.,TRBJ1-2,few,TGTGCCATCAGGGAGGACAGCGCTAACTATGGCTACACCTTC,CAIREDSANYGYTF
TRBV5-1,TRBD1,TRBJ1-3,.,TGCGCCAGCAGCACCCAGGGGGCTGGAAACACCATATATTTT,CASSTQGAGNTIYF
TRBV6-5,TRBD1,TRBJ1-1,once,TGTGCCAGCAGCCAGACAGGGGTTGGCACTGAAGCTTTCTTT,CASSQTGVGTEAFF
TRBV27,TRBD2,TRBJ2-3,.,TGTGCCAGCAGTTTACTTGGAGGACTAGCGGGAGATACGCAGTATTTT,CASSLLGGLAGDTQYF
TRBV5-4,TRBD2,TRBJ2-7,once,TGTGCCAGCAGCCACCGGACTAGCGCGACCTACGAGCAGTACTTC,CASSHRTSATYEQYF
TRBV6-1,.,TRBJ1-2,once,TGTGCCAGCAGTGAAGTAAACTATGGCTACACCTTC,CASSEVNYGYTF
TRBV28,TRBD2,TRBJ2-1,.,TGTGCCAGCAGTTTGTCTGGCGGGAGTTCCTACAATGAGCAGTTCTTC,CASSLSGGSSYNEQFF
TRBV14,.,TRBJ2-7,.,TGTGCCAGCAGCCAAATGCCCTCGGGTGAGCAGTACTTC,CASSQMPSGEQYF
TRBV7-9,.,TRBJ2-3,once,TGTTCCAGTCAGGGAACAGATACGCAGTATTTT,CSSQGTDTQYF
TRBV6-5,.,TRBJ1-1,.,TGTGCCAGCATCACGGGGAGAGGGACTGAAGCTTTCTTT,CASITGRGTEAFF
TRBV27,.,TRBJ1-2,.,TGTGCCAGCAGACTAGGTACAGACTATGGCTACACCTTC,CASRLGTDYGYTF
TRBV27,TRBD1,TRBJ1-1,.,TGTGCCAGCAGTTGGACAGGGGTCGCTGAAGCTTTCTTT,CASSWTGVAEAFF
TRBV5-5,.,TRBJ1-1,.,TGTGCCAGCAGCTTGATTGGGCACTTGAACACTGAAGCTTTCTTT,CASSLIGHLNTEAFF
TRBV5-1,TRBD1,TRBJ2-1,.,TGCGCCAGCAGCTTGGCCGGGACAGGAAATGAGCAGTTCTTC,CASSLAGTGNEQFF
TRBV29-1,.,TRBJ2-7,.,TGCAGCGTTGGACAGGCCAACTACGAGCAGTACTTC,CSVGQANYEQYF
TRBV11-2,TRBD1,TRBJ2-7,.,TGTGCCAGCAGCTCGCCCGGGACAGGGATCTACGAGCAGTACTTC,CASSSPGTGIYEQYF
TRBV5-1,.,TRBJ1-4,once,TGCGCCAGCAGCGTGGGCGCCGGTAATGAAAAACTGTTTTTT,CASSVGAGNEKLFF
TRBV11-3,.,TRBJ1-5,.,TGTGCCAGCAGCTTCCTGAGAGGCCCTAGCAATCAGCCCCAGCATTTT,CASSFLRGPSNQPQHF
TRBV29-1,TRBD2,TRBJ2-3,.,TGCAGTGCGGGGAGGTGGAAAGCGGGAGGCACAGATACGCAGTATTTT,CSAGRWKAGGTDTQYF
TRBV5-1,TRBD1,TRBJ2-1,.,TGCGCCAGCAGCTCCGGACAGGTTGGCAATGAGCAGTTCTTC,CASSSGQVGNEQFF
TRBV6-1,TRBD2,TRBJ2-5,.,TGTGCCAGCAGTGATAGGCCGGGACTAGCGGGCCCCCACGAGACCCAGTACTTC,CASSDRPGLAGPHETQYF
TRBV4-3,.,TRBJ2-7,.,TGCGCCAGCAGCCAAGGTTCCGGGCCTCACGTTCGGGGCTACGAGCAGTACTTC,CASSQGSGPHVRGYEQYF
TRBV6-5,.,TRBJ2-7,.,TGTGCCAGCAGTTACTCTACAGGAGCCCCTTCGTGGGAGCAGTACTTC,CASSYSTGAPSWEQYF
TRBV2,TRBD1,TRBJ1-4,.,TGTGCCAGCTTCGGGCAGGGGGATGAAAAACTGTTTTTT,CASFGQGDEKLFF
TRBV28,TRBD1,TRBJ2-7,.,TGTGCCAGCAGTTTCCCGACCGGGACAGACCACTACGAGCAGTACTTC,CASSFPTGTDHYEQYF
TRBV7-9,TRBD2,TRBJ2-3,.,TGTGCCAGCAGCTTACTAGCGGGAGGGCATAGCACAGATACGCAGTATTTT,CASSLLAGGHSTDTQYF
TRBV28,TRBD1,TRBJ1-1,.,TGTGCCAGCAGTTTATTAGACAGGGTGGGCACTGAAGCTTTCTTT,CASSLLDRVGTEAFF
TRBV4-3,.,TRBJ2-7,.,TGCGCCAGCAGCCAAGATCCGACTAGTTACGAGCAGTACTTC,CASSQDPTSYEQYF
TRBV4-3,.,TRBJ1-1,.,TGCGCCAGCAGCCAAGATCTGCGGGGGGACACTGAAGCTTTCTTT,CASSQDLRGDTEAFF
TRBV5-4,TRBD2,TRBJ2-5,.,TGTGCCAGCAGCCAACCTGTGAGCGGGAGGGACCAAGAGACCCAGTACTTC,CASSQPVSGRDQETQYF
TRBV28,TRBD1,TRBJ2-7,.,TGTGCCAGCACGGGACAGCTAAGCTCCTACGAGCAGTACTTC,CASTGQLSSYEQYF
TRBV7-9,TRBD2,TRBJ2-6,.,TGTGCCAGCAGCTTCGGGGGGGCGGGGGTAGGGGCCAACGTCCTGACTTTC,CASSFGGAGVGANVLTF
TRBV15,.,TRBJ2-5,once,TGTGCCACCAGCAGAGAACCGGCAGGGTCGAGGTCTGAGACCCAGTACTTC,CATSREPAGSRSETQYF
TRBV19,.,TRBJ1-4,.,TGTGCCAGTAGTCGGAATGAAAAACTGTTTTTT,CASSRNEKLFF